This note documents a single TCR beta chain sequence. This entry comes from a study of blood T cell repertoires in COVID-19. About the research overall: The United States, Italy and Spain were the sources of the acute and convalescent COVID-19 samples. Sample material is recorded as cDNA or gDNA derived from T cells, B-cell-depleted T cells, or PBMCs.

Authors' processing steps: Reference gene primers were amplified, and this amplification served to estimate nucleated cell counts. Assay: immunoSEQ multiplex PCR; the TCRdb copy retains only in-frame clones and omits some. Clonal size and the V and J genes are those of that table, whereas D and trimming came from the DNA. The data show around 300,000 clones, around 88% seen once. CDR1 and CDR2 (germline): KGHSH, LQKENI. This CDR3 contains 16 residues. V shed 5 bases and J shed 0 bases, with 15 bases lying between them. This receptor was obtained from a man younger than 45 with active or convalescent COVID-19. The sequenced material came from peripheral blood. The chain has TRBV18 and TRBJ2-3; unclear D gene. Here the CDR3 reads CASSVPTPRSTDTQYF. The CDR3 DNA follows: TGTGCCAGCTCAGTACCTACCCCACGAAGCACAGATACGCAGTATTTT. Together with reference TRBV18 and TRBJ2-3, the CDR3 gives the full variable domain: NAGVMQNPRHLVRRRGQEARLRCSPMKGHSHVYWYRQLPEEGLKFMVYLQKENIIDESGMPKERFSAEFPKEGPSILRIQQVVRGDSAAYFCASSVPTPRSTDTQYFGPGTRLTVL.